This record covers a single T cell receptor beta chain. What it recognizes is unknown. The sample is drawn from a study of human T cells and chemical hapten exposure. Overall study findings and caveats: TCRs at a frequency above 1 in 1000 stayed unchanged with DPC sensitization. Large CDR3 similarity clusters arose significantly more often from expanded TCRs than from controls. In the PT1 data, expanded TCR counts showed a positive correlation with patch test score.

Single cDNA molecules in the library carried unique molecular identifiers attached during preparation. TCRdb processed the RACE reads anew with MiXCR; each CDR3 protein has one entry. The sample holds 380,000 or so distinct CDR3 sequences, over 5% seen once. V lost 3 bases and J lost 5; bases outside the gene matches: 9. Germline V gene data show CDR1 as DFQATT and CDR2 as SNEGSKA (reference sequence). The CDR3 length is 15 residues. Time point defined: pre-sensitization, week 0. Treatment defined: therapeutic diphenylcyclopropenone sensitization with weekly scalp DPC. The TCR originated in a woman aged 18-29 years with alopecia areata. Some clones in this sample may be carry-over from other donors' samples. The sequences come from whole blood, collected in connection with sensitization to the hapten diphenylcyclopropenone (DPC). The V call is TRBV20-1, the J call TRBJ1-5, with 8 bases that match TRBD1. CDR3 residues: CSASPTTGAHQPQHF. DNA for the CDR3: TGCAGTGCTAGCCCCACGACAGGGGCCCATCAGCCCCAGCATTTT.